Below, 14 T cell receptor beta chains from the same sample are listed, as sequenced in a study of CXCR3-negative and CXCR3-positive naive CD8 T cells. Preparation of TRB cDNA libraries relied on 5' RACE carrying UMI labels. Each CDR3 protein gets one entry in TCRdb, which reprocessed the 5' RACE reads and gives no DNA. The sample shows 150,000 or so distinct CDR3 sequences, and just under 0.5% sits with its ten largest clones. Sample: naive CXCR3- CD8+ T cells from blood. The subset is: CD45RO-CCR7+CD27+CD95- naive CD8+ T cells lacking CXCR3 (TNR3-). The receptors stem from a human donor in good health. Some clones in this sample may be carry-over from other donors' samples.

This sequence joins TRBV20-1 and TRBJ2-1; the TCRdb D gene call, TRBD2, has no DNA to confirm it. Germline CDR1 DFQATT, CDR2 SNEGSKA (reference sequence). The CDR3 loop spans 14 amino acids. The CDR3 is CSAAFERLYNEQFF.

The chain uses TRBV7-9 and TRBJ2-1; without DNA, the TCRdb call of TRBD2 cannot be checked. This CDR3 is 13 amino acids long. Looked up from germline, CDR1 is SEHNR and CDR2 is FQNEAQ (reference sequence). CDR3 region: CASSPWGGNEQFF.

This chain joins TRBV29-1 and TRBJ1-2; the D gene TCRdb calls, TRBD1, cannot be checked with no DNA. CDR1 is SQVTM and CDR2 is ANQGSEA in the germline V gene. CDR3 size: 13 residues. The CDR3 sequence: CSGTPGQGDGYTF.

V gene TRBV3-1 combines with J gene TRBJ1-1. Germline-derived CDR1 and CDR2 are LGHDT and YNNKEL (reference sequence). The CDR3 covers 15 residues. This CDR3 reads CASSHNPQRNTEAFF.

This rearrangement joins TRBV7-2 to TRBJ2-7; TCRdb lists TRBD2, though no DNA is available to test this call. CDR1 and CDR2 (germline): SGHTA, FQGNSA. The CDR3 runs to 16 residues. The chain's CDR3 is CASSDPGLAGAYEQYF.

The chain has TRBV6-6 and TRBJ1-4; as DNA is missing, the TRBD1 call by TCRdb cannot be tested. Germline V gene lookup returns CDR1 MNHNY and CDR2 SVGAGI (reference sequence). This CDR3 spans 13 amino acids. CDR3 amino acids: CASSTPQPRQLFF.

The chain recombines TRBV19 with TRBJ2-7. Germline V lookup: CDR1 LNHDA, CDR2 SQIVND (reference sequence). The CDR3 extends over 16 amino acids. This CDR3 is CGSSITVMLQPYEQYF. The entire variable domain, with the rest obtained from reference TRBV19 and TRBJ2-7, is as follows: DGGITQSPKYLFRKEGQNVTLSCEQNLNHDAMYWYRQDPGQGLRLIYYSQIVNDFQKGDIAEGYSVSREKKESFPLTVTSAQKNPTAFYLCGSSITVMLQPYEQYFGPGTRLTVT.

The CDR3 loop reads CASSGGFSLYEQYF. J is TRBJ2-7 and V is TRBV25-1; the TCRdb call, TRBD1, lacks DNA for checking. In germline, CDR1 is MGHDK, CDR2 SYGVNS. The CDR3 sequence is 14 residues long.

The chain is built from TRBV29-1 and TRBJ2-1. The CDR3 spans 16 residues. Germline CDR1 SQVTM, CDR2 ANQGSEA. The CDR3 loop is CSVEGLARSSYNEQFF.

This rearrangement joins TRBV5-1 to TRBJ2-5; without DNA, the TCRdb call of TRBD2 cannot be checked. The germline gives CDR1 SGHRS, CDR2 YFSETQ. This CDR3 contains 18 residues. The CDR3 region is CASSPGAPAGGPGETQYF.

This chain connects TRBV11-2 to TRBJ2-7; TCRdb gives TRBD1 as the D gene, but with no DNA this cannot be confirmed. The germline gives CDR1 SGHAT, CDR2 FQNNGV. There are 15 residues in the CDR3. The CDR3 region is CASSLDAGESREQYF.

This chain joins TRBV2 and TRBJ2-3; checking the TCRdb D call of TRBD2 is not possible without DNA. CDR3 length: 15 amino acids. Germline CDR1 SNHLY, CDR2 FYNNEI. The CDR3 reads CASRFERGSTDTQYF.

The rearrangement joins TRBV4-1 to TRBJ2-3; TCRdb calls TRBD1, which cannot be checked without DNA. Germline-derived CDR1 and CDR2 are MGHRA and YSYEKL. The CDR3 sequence is 16 residues long. The CDR3 reads CASSQSAGDRLDTQYF.

V is TRBV4-1 and J is TRBJ2-2; the TCRdb D gene call, TRBD1, has no DNA to confirm it. The germline CDR1 and CDR2 sequences are MGHRA and YSYEKL. The CDR3 is 15 amino acids. CDR3 amino acids: CASRPEIGGSGELFF.